This TCR beta chain comes out of a study of technical replicates of blood from a few donors. The protocol was immunoSEQ multiplex PCR, while the TCRdb copy is restricted to in-frame clones and leaves out a portion. Here the sample spans under 85,000 clones, 90% to 95% being singletons. The specimen was T cells isolated from PBMCs. The clonotype was recovered from a human donor in good health.

The CDR3, as DNA: TGCGCCAGCAGCCAAGGGGGCTGGGTCAGGGGGCAGGAAGGTGTAGGGTATGGCTACACCTTC. Translated, it gives CASSQGGWVRGQEGVGYGYTF. The rearrangement uses TRBV4-1 and TRBJ1-2; 8 bases align to TRBD1. Trimming took 1 base from V and 5 from J; bases not matched to a gene: 24. Germline V gene data show CDR1 as MGHRA and CDR2 as YSYEKL. This CDR3 is 21 amino acids long.